This T cell receptor beta chain was recovered during a study of T-cell memory formation after mild COVID-19. Background on the study: Clusters of TCRs were largely donor specific. Overall study findings and caveats: Shrinking CD4+ clones resided mostly in CM and EM, and CD8+ ones in EMRA. Some clones that responded were present in memory (sampled pre-infection), which suggests cross-reactive memory joined.

5'RACE with constant-segment primers built TCRalpha and TCRbeta cDNA libraries with UMIs. TCRdb itself ran the 5' RACE reads through MiXCR, one entry per CDR3 protein. The table has approximately 300,000 distinct CDR3 sequences, 15% to 20% seen once. This clonotype showed up just a few times. Its target is unknown. Germline V lookup: CDR1 SQVTM, CDR2 ANQGSEA. This CDR3 has 12 residues. Deletions cut 8 bases from V and 6 bases from J, with 15 bases between. The receptor comes from a man younger than 35 who had mild COVID-19 (a few samples of this study predate the infection). Cell type and time point are not known. The chain carries TRBV29-1 and TRBJ2-3, with no clear D. The sequencing input was PBMCs or a T cell subset sorted from them (not recorded which). CDR3 nucleotide sequence: TGCAGCCCCGCTTGGGGAACGGATACGCAGTATTTT. Translation gives CSPAWGTDTQYF.